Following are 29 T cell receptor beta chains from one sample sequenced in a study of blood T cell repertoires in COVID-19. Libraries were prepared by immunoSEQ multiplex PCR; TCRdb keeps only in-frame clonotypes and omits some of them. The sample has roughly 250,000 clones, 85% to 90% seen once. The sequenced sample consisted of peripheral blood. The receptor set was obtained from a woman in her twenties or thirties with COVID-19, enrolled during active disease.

The CDR3 spells CASSMVAGDTQYF. The CDR3 DNA sequence: TGTGCCAGTAGTATGGTAGCGGGGGATACGCAGTATTTT. The genes are TRBV19 and TRBJ2-3; TRBD2 matches at 8 bases. Germline V gives CDR1 LNHDA, CDR2 SQIVND (reference sequence). J lost 6 bases, V lost 3 bases, and 2 bases had no gene match. The CDR3 length is 13 residues.

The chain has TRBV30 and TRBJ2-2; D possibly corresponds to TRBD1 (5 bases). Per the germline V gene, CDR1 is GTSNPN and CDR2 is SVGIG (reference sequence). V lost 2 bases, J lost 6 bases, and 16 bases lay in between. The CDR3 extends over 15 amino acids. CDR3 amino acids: CAWSYLVKGPGELFF. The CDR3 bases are TGTGCCTGGAGTTATTTGGTTAAGGGGCCCGGGGAGCTGTTTTTT.

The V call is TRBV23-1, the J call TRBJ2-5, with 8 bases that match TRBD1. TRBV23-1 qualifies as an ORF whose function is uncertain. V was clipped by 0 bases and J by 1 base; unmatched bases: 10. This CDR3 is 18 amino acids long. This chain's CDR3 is CASSQSGQGKGVQETQYF. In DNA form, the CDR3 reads TGCGCCAGCAGTCAATCCGGACAGGGCAAAGGGGTCCAAGAGACCCAGTACTTC.

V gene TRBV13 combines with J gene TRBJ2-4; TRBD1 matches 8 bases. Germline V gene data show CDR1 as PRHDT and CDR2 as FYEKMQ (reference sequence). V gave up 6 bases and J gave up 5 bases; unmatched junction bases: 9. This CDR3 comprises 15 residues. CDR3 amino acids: CASSWTGPNENIQYF. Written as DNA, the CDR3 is TGTGCCAGCAGTTGGACAGGGCCAAATGAAAACATTCAGTACTTC.

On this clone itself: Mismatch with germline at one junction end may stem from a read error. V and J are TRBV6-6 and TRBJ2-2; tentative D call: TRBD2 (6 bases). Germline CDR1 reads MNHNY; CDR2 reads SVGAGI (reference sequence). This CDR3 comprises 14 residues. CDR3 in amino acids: CASSSRGSGGELIF. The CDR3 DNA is TGTGCCAGCAGTTCGCGGGGTAGTGGCGGGGAGCTGATTTTT.

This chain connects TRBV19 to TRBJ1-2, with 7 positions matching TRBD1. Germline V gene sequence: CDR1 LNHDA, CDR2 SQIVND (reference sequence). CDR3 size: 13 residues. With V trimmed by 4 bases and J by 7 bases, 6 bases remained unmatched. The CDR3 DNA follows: TGTGCCAGTAGTAAGGAGGGGGCCTCTGGCTACACCTTC. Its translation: CASSKEGASGYTF.

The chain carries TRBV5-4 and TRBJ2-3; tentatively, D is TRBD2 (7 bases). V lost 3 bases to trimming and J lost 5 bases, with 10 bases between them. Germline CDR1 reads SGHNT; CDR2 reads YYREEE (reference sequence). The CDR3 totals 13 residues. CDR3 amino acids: CASSSGGRDTQYF. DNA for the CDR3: TGTGCCAGCAGCTCGGGGGGCCGAGATACGCAGTATTTT.

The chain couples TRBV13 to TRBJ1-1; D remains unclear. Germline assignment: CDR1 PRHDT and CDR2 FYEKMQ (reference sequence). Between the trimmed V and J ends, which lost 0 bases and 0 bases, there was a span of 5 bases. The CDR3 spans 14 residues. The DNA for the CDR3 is TGTGCCAGCAGCTTAGGGGGCATGAACACTGAAGCTTTCTTT. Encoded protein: CASSLGGMNTEAFF.

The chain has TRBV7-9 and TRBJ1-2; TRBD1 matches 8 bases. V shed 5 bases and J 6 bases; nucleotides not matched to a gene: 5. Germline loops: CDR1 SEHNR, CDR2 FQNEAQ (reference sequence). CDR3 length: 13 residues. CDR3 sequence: CASSTGQENGYTF. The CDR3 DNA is TGTGCCAGCAGCACGGGACAGGAGAATGGCTACACCTTC.

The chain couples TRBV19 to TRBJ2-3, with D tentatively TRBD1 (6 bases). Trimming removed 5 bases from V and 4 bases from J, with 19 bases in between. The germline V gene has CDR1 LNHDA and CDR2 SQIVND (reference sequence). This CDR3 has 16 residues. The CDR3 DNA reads TGTGCCAGTAGTCCCTGGGGGACATCTGGGTCAGATACGCAGTATTTT. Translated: CASSPWGTSGSDTQYF.

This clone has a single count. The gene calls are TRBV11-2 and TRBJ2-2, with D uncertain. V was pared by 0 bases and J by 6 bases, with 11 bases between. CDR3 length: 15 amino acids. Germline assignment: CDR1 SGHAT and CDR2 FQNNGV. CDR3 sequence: CASSLDPGVAGELFF. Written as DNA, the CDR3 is TGTGCCAGCAGCTTAGATCCCGGAGTGGCCGGGGAGCTGTTTTTT.

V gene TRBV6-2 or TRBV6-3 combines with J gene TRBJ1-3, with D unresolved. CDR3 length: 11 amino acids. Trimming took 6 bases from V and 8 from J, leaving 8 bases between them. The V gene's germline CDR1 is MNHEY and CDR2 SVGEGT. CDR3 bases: TGTGCCAGCAGCCCTCAGGACACCATATATTTT. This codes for CASSPQDTIYF.

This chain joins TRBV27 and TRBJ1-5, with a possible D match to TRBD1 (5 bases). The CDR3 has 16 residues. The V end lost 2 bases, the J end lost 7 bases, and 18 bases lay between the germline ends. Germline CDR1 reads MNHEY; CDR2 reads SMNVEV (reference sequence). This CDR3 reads CASSLGGSGRVQPQHF. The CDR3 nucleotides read TGTGCCAGCAGTTTAGGGGGGAGTGGTAGAGTCCAGCCCCAGCATTTT.

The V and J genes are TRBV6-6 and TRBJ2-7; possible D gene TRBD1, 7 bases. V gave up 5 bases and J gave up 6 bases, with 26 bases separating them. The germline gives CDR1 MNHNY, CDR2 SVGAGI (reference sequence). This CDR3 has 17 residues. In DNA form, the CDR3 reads TGTGCCAGCAGTCCCAGGGGGGCACTCCAGGGAGTAGCCGAGCAGTACTTC. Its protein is CASSPRGALQGVAEQYF.

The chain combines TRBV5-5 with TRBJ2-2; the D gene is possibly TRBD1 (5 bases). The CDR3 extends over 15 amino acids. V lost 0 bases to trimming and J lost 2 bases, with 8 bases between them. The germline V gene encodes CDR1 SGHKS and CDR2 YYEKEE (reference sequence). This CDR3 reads CASSLVGHNTGELFF. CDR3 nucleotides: TGTGCCAGCAGCTTGGTTGGACATAACACCGGGGAGCTGTTTTTT.

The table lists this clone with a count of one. The CDR3 sequence is CASGRDREVQYF. Here the CDR3 DNA reads TGTGCCAGTGGCCGGGACAGGGAGGTGCAGTACTTC. The chain employs TRBV6-5 and TRBJ2-7; 9 nucleotides match TRBD1. The V gene's germline CDR1 is MNHEY and CDR2 SVGAGI. The junction had 9 bases not matched to a gene; V was cut back by 9 bases and J by 9 bases. The CDR3 is made up of 12 amino acids.

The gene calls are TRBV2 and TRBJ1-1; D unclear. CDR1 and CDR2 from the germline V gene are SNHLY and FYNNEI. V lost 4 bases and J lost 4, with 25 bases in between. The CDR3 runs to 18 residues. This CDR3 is CASSVVGQPVWRSTEAFF. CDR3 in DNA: TGTGCCAGCAGTGTGGTGGGCCAACCCGTCTGGAGGTCCACTGAAGCTTTCTTT.

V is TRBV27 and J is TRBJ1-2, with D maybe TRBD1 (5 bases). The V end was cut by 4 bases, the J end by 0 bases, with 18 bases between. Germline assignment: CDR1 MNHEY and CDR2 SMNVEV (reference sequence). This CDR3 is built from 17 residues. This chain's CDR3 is CASSSPRGEVANYGYTF. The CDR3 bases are TGTGCCAGCAGTTCCCCTCGGGGGGAAGTCGCTAACTATGGCTACACCTTC.

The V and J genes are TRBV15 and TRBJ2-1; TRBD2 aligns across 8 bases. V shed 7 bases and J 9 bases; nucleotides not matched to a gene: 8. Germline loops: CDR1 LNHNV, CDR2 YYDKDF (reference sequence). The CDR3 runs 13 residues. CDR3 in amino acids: CATNGGVSVEQFF. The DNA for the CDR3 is TGTGCCACCAACGGGGGGGTTAGTGTTGAGCAGTTCTTC.

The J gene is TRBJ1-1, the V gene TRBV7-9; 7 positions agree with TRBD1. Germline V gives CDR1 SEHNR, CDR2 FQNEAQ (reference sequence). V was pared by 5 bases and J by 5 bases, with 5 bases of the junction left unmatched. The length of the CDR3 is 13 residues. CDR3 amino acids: CASSNRGPTEAFF. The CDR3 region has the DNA TGTGCCAGCAGCAACAGGGGACCGACTGAAGCTTTCTTT.

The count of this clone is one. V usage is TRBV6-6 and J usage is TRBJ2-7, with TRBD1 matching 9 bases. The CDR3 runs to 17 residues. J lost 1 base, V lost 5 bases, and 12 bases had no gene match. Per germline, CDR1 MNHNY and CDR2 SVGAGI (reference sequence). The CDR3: CASSHPGDRVLSYEQYF. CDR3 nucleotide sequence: TGTGCCAGCAGTCACCCGGGGGACAGGGTGTTATCCTACGAGCAGTACTTC.

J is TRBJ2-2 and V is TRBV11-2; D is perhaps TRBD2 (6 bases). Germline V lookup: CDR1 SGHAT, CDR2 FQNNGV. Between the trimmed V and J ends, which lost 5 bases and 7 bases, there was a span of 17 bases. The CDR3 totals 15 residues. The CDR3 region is CASSALGGLNGELFF. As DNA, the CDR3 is TGTGCCAGCAGCGCCTTAGGAGGGCTAAACGGGGAGCTGTTTTTT.

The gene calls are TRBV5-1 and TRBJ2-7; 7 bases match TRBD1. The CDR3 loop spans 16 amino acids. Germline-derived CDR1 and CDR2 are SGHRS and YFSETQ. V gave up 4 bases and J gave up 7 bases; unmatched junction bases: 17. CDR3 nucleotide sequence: TGCGCCAGCAGCGGAACAGGGGCCATTCCCTTCTTGGAGCAGTACTTC. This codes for CASSGTGAIPFLEQYF.

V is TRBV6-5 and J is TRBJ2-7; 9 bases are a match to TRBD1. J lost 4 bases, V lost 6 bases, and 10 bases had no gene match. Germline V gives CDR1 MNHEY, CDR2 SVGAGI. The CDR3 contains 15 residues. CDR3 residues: CASRGTGTFNYEQYF. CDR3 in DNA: TGTGCCAGCAGAGGGACAGGGACATTCAATTACGAGCAGTACTTC.

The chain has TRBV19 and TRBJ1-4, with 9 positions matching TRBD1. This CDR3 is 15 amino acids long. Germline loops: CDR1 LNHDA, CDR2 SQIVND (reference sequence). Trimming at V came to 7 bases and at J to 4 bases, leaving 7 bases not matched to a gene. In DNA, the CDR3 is TGTGCCAGTAAACCGGGACAGGGAAGTAATGAAAAACTGTTTTTT. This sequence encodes CASKPGQGSNEKLFF.

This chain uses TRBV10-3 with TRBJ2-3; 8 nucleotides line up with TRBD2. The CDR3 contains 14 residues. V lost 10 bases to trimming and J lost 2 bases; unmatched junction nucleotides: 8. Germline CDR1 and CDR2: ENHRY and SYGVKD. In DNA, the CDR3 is TGTGCCACCTCCCGCGGGGGGTCCACAGATACGCAGTATTTT. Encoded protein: CATSRGGSTDTQYF.

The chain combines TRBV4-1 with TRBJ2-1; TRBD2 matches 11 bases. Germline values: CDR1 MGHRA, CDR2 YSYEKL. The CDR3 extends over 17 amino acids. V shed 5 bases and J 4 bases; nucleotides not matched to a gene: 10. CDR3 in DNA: TGCGCCAGCAGCGGAATAGCGGGGGGGCCTGGATACAATGAGCAGTTCTTC. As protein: CASSGIAGGPGYNEQFF.

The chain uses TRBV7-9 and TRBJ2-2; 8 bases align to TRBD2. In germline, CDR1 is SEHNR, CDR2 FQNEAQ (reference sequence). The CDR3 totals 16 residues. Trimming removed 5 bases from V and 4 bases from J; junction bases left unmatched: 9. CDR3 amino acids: CASSRSRGDITGELFF. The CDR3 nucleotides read TGTGCCAGCAGCCGTTCGCGGGGGGATATCACCGGGGAGCTGTTTTTT.

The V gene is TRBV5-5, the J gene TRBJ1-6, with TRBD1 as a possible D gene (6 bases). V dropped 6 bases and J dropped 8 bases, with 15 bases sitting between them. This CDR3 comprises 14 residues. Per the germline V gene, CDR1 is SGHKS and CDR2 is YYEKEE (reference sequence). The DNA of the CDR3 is TGTGCCAGCACCGGGGGGCCTATGGATTCACCCCTCCACTTT. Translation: CASTGGPMDSPLHF.